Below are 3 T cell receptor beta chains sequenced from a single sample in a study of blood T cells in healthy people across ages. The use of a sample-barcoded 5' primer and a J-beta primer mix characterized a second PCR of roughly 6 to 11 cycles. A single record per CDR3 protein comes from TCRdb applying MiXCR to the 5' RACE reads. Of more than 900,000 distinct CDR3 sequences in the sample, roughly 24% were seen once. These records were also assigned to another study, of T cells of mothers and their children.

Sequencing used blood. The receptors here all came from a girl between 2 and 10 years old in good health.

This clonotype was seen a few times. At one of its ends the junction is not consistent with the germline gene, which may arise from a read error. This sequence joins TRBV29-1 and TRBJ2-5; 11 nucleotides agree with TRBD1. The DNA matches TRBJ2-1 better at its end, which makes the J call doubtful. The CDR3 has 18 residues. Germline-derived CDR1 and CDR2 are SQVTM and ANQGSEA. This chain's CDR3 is CSVKSRTGGVRLYNEQFF. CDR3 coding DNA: TGCAGCGTTAAATCAAGGACAGGGGGCGTCCGGCTCTACAACGAGCAGTTCTTC.

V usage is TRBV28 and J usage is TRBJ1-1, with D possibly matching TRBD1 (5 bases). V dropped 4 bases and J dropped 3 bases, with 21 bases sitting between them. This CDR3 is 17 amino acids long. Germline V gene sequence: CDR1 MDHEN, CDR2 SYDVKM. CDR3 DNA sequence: TGTGCCAGCAGTTCCCCCTTAATCGACAGAGAGCACACTGAAGCTTTCTTT. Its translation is CASSSPLIDREHTEAFF.

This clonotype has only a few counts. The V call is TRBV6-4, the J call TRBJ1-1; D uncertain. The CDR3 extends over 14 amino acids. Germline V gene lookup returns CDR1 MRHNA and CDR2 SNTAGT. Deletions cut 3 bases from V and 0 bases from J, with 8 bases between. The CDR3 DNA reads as TGTGCCAGCAGTGAAAGGGCGATGAACACTGAAGCTTTCTTT. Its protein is CASSERAMNTEAFF.